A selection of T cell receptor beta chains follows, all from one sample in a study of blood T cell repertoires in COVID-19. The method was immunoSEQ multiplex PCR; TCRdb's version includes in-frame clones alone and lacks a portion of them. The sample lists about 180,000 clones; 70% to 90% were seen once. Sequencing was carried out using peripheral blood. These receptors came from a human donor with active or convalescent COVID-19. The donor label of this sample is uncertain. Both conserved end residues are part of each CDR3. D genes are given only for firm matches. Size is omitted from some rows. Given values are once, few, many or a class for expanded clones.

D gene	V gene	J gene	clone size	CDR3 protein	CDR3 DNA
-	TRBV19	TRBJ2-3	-	CASSPSAASMFTDTQYF	TGTGCCAGTAGTCCGTCTGCGGCTAGCATGTTTACAGATACGCAGTATTTT
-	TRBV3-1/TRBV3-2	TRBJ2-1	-	CASSQGQVYNEQFF	TGTGCCAGCAGCCAAGGACAGGTATACAATGAGCAGTTCTTC
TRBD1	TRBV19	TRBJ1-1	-	CASSSSGGEKAFF	TGTGCCAGTAGCAGCTCAGGGGGAGAAAAAGCTTTCTTT
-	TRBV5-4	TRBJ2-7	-	CASSLVPGAFYEQYF	TGTGCCAGCAGCTTGGTCCCAGGGGCATTTTACGAGCAGTACTTC
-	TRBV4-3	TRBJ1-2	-	CASSQGDRPLGGYTF	TGCGCCAGCAGCCAAGGTGACAGACCCCTAGGAGGCTACACCTTC
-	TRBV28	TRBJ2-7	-	CASSLSVPEQYF	TGTGCCAGCAGTTTAAGCGTCCCCGAGCAGTACTTC
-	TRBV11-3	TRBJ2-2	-	CASSLRSWGGTGELFF	TGTGCCAGCAGCTTAAGGAGCTGGGGCGGCACCGGGGAGCTGTTTTTT
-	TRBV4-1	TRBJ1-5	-	CASSLGQGFNQPQHF	TGCGCCAGCAGCCTGGGGCAGGGATTCAATCAGCCCCAGCATTTT
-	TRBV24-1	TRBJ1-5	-	CATSDFSQPQHF	TGTGCCACCAGTGATTTCAGTCAGCCCCAGCATTTT
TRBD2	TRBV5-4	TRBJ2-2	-	CASSRGLVDTGELFF	TGTGCCAGCAGCCGCGGACTAGTGGACACCGGGGAGCTGTTTTTT
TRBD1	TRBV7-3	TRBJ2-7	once	CASSFDRGRDPYEQYF	TGTGCCAGCAGCTTCGACAGGGGCAGGGATCCTTACGAGCAGTACTTC
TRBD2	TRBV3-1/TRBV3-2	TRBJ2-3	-	CASSLRAGGADTQYF	TGTGCCAGCAGCCTACGAGCGGGGGGCGCAGATACGCAGTATTTT
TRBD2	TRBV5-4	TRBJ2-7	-	CASSKGSGAPSYEQYF	TGTGCCAGCAGCAAAGGTAGCGGGGCGCCCTCCTACGAGCAGTACTTC
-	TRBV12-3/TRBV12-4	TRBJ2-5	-	CASSLTEQETQYF	TGTGCCAGCAGTTTGACAGAGCAAGAGACCCAGTACTTC